This T cell receptor beta chain was profiled in a study of persistence of HIV-infected CD4 T cells. Concerning this clone itself: The antigen is undetermined.

The libraries were made with immunoSEQ version 4 in survey mode. Measured with immunoSEQ multiplex PCR; TCRdb has only the in-frame clones, and not every one. The sample lists some 37,000 clones; 82% were seen once. An overlapping HIV-1 Gag peptide pool stimulated these cells at roughly 0.97 ug/peptide/mL. Memory cells lacking CD40L and CD69 with high CD45RO were sorted. The trim removed 2 bases at V and 7 bases at J, leaving 15 bases unmatched. Germline V gene data show CDR1 as SGHAT and CDR2 as FQNNGV. CDR3 size: 18 residues. The genes are TRBV11-2 and TRBJ2-1; 9 nucleotides agree with TRBD1. This clonotype was obtained from an adult with HIV. The donor label of this sample is uncertain. The specimen was cultured CD4+ T cells from PBMCs, collected from a patient who received antiretroviral therapy. This CDR3 reads CASSLKGSGTGSSNEQFF. CDR3 DNA sequence: TGTGCCAGCAGCTTAAAGGGGTCGGGGACAGGGAGTTCAAATGAGCAGTTCTTC. Variable domain in full (rest from reference TRBV11-2 and TRBJ2-1): EAGVAQSPRYKIIEKRQSVAFWCNPISGHATLYWYQQILGQGPKLLIQFQNNGVVDDSQLPKDRFSAERLKGVDSTLKIQPAKLEDSAVYLCASSLKGSGTGSSNEQFFGPGTRLTVL.